This T cell receptor (beta chain) derives from a study of preoperative IRX-2 immunotherapy in early breast cancer (dated by TCRdb to the late 2010s). The receptor library was made with the immunoSEQ multiplex PCR assay. In TCRdb, the immuneACCESS table is reduced to in-frame sequences with V and J assigned. These tables do not hold every clone; where another copy was compared, an unresolved V gene accounts for under half, and the others remain unexplained. The sample records roughly 45,000 clones, just under 95% of which are singletons. Around 1.7% of the sample goes to the ten largest clones. Concerning this clone itself: The antigen it binds to is not known. One base away there is no much larger clone; base qualities are not given.

What this sample's treatment or condition label stands for: preoperative locoregional IRX-2 cytokine immunotherapy. The samples were obtained from a phase Ib study that tested preoperative, locoregional IRX-2 cytokine immunotherapy designed to prime immune responses. Donors were patients with early-stage breast cancer who received IRX-2 before surgery. The sample was tumor tissue, taken after IRX-2 immunotherapy. The sequence derives from a human donor with breast cancer.

The CDR3 is CASSVAGEVYNEQFF. In nucleotides, the sequence is TGTGCCAGCAGCGTAGCGGGGGAGGTCTACAATGAGCAGTTCTTC. The V and J segments used are TRBV9 and TRBJ2-1; TRBD2 is perhaps the D gene, given 6 matching bases. CDR1 and CDR2 are drawn from the germline V gene: SGDLS, YYNGEE. Trimming takes 0 bases from V and 3 bases from J, and the germline ends sit 10 bases apart. Inclusive of the bounding cysteine and phenylalanine, the CDR3 is 15 residues long. Only the CDR3 part of the read is kept: 45 bases, read in frame from the first base.